Listed here is a single T cell receptor beta chain. One Seattle source followed patients from active infection through their disease course. This entry is derived from a study of blood T cell repertoires in COVID-19. Study-wide context: Sites across the United States, Italy and Spain contributed samples from acute and convalescent COVID-19.

The data were produced by immunoSEQ multiplex PCR, yet TCRdb's version contains in-frame clones alone and is incomplete. The top ten clones hold 0.65% to 1% of a sample with roughly 460,000 clones, 85% to 90% of them seen once. The CDR3 contains 14 residues. V shed 4 bases and J shed 5 bases, with 14 bases lying between them. Germline assignment: CDR1 SNHLY and CDR2 FYNNEI. The chain is built from TRBV2 and TRBJ2-5, with a weak D call TRBD2 (6 bases). This TCR derives from a man aged 18-30 years with COVID-19, enrolled during active disease. Sequencing used peripheral blood. As DNA, the CDR3 is TGTGCCAGCAGTGTAAGGTGGGGGGAGGAGACCCAGTACTTC. Residues: CASSVRWGEETQYF.